This is a list of T cell receptor beta chains from one sample in a study of Ad26.COV2.S vaccination and SARS-CoV-2 variants. Clones were sequenced by immunoSEQ multiplex PCR, and TCRdb holds only the in-frame ones, with some missing. This table has about 460,000 clones, about 88% appearing once. Sequences were derived from peripheral blood, sampled in a trial of Ad26.COV2.S vaccine versus placebo. The receptors derive from a person between 18 and 60 years old who received the Ad26.COV2.S COVID-19 vaccine or a placebo. CDR3s include the opening cysteine and the closing phenylalanine or tryptophan. Fields, in order: V gene, clone size, D gene, CDR3 length, J gene, CDR3 DNA, CDR3 protein. A D gene is named only where the DNA matches it firmly. For some rows the clone size is stated as once, few or many, or as a class when expanded; others skip it.

TRBV27	NA	NA	15	TRBJ1-5	TGTGCCAGCAGTCCGACAGGTATGCGCAATCAGCCCCAGCATTTT	CASSPTGMRNQPQHF
TRBV6-5	NA	TRBD2	15	TRBJ2-1	TGTGCCAGCAGTTACTCGCCTAGCGGCTACAATGAGCAGTTCTTC	CASSYSPSGYNEQFF
TRBV11-3	NA	TRBD1	13	TRBJ2-5	TGTGCCAGCAGCGGACAGGGAGATGAGACCCAGTACTTC	CASSGQGDETQYF
TRBV5-1	NA	TRBD2	16	TRBJ2-1	TGCGCCAGCAGCTTGGCCGGGGCTAGCGGGAGTTATGAGCAGTTCTTC	CASSLAGASGSYEQFF
TRBV6-5	NA	NA	15	TRBJ2-1	TGTGCCAGCAGTTACTCGACTAGGCGGCGAAGTGAGCAGTTCTTC	CASSYSTRRRSEQFF
TRBV15	NA	TRBD2	18	TRBJ2-1	TGTGCCACCAGCAGAGATTTAGCCGGGACTAGCGGTTACAATGAGCAGTTCTTC	CATSRDLAGTSGYNEQFF
TRBV27	NA	NA	16	TRBJ2-1	TGTGCCAGCAGTGCGAGAGCGGAAAGCTCCTACAATGAGCAGTTCTTC	CASSARAESSYNEQFF
TRBV28	once	NA	13	TRBJ2-1	TGTGCCAGCAGTTTAGGGCGGGAACGAGAGCAGTTCTTC	CASSLGREREQFF
TRBV29-1	NA	TRBD1	13	TRBJ2-3	TGCAGCGTGGACAGGACAGGGGGCGATACGCAGTATTTT	CSVDRTGGDTQYF
TRBV10-3	few	NA	16	TRBJ1-6	TGTGCCATCAGTGTAGGGTTTGGGGCAGAGAATTCACCCCTCCACTTT	CAISVGFGAENSPLHF
TRBV30	NA	NA	17	TRBJ1-5	TGTGCCTGGAGTGTGCCTTGGGGTAGAGATAGCAATCAGCCCCAGCATTTT	CAWSVPWGRDSNQPQHF
TRBV28	NA	NA	14	TRBJ2-7	TGTGCCAGCACTAGACAGGCCCTCTACTACGAGCAGTACTTC	CASTRQALYYEQYF
TRBV14	once	TRBD1	13	TRBJ2-7	TGTGCCAGCAGGAGAGGGACAGCTTACGAGCAGTACTTC	CASRRGTAYEQYF
TRBV9	few	NA	15	TRBJ2-5	TGTGCCAGCAGCGTATCCCTGCTGCCCCGAGAGACCCAGTACTTC	CASSVSLLPRETQYF
TRBV9	NA	NA	14	TRBJ1-1	TGTGCCAGCACCGGCGGGGTGACGAACACTGAAGCTTTCTTT	CASTGGVTNTEAFF
TRBV7-3	once	NA	14	TRBJ1-1	TGTGCCAGCAGCCGCGAGGGCGGAATCACTGAAGCTTTCTTT	CASSREGGITEAFF
TRBV7-9	NA	NA	16	TRBJ1-3	TGTGCCAGCAGCCCCCAGACTGCTAACTCTGGAAACACCATATATTTT	CASSPQTANSGNTIYF
TRBV5-1	NA	TRBD1	16	TRBJ1-1	TGCGCCAGCAGCCCCCAGGGGGTAGGTGTCAACACTGAAGCTTTCTTT	CASSPQGVGVNTEAFF
TRBV30	once	NA	14	TRBJ2-7	TGTGCCTGGAGCTCGCGTCTCCTCAGGGACGAGCAGTACTTC	CAWSSRLLRDEQYF
TRBV2	once	NA	15	TRBJ2-1	TGTGCCAGCAGTCTCGAGCGGCCAAAGTCGGGTGAGCAGTTCTTC	CASSLERPKSGEQFF
TRBV2	NA	NA	13	TRBJ2-7	TGTGCCAGCACCCAGGGGGGATCCTACGAGCAGTACTTC	CASTQGGSYEQYF
TRBV27	NA	TRBD1	14	TRBJ2-7	TGTGCCAGCAGTTCCCGGACAGGTAGCCACGAGCAGTACTTC	CASSSRTGSHEQYF
TRBV6-2/TRBV6-3	NA	TRBD1	16	TRBJ1-2	TGTGCCAGCAGTCCGGACAGGGTGCACTCTAACTATGGCTACACCTTC	CASSPDRVHSNYGYTF
TRBV28	NA	NA	15	TRBJ1-4	TGTGCCAGCAGACTTACGTGGGGTGGGGGTGAAAAACTGTTTTTT	CASRLTWGGGEKLFF
TRBV5-4	NA	TRBD1	16	TRBJ2-3	TGTGCCAGCAGCTTGGGAGGCAGGGGGTACACAGATACGCAGTATTTT	CASSLGGRGYTDTQYF
TRBV9	NA	TRBD1	15	TRBJ2-1	TGTGCCAGCAGCGTCGGACAGGGTCCCTACAATGAGCAGTTCTTC	CASSVGQGPYNEQFF
TRBV3-1/TRBV3-2	few	TRBD1	16	TRBJ1-6	TGTGCCAGCAGCCTGGGACAGGGGTTAATTCGGTCACCCCTCCACTTT	CASSLGQGLIRSPLHF
TRBV4-2	NA	NA	16	TRBJ1-1	TGTGCCAGCAGCCAAGATCCCGCCTACATGGACACTGAAGCTTTCTTT	CASSQDPAYMDTEAFF
TRBV6-5	NA	NA	12	TRBJ1-2	TGTGCCAGCAGTCCGGGACGCTATGGCTACACCTTC	CASSPGRYGYTF
TRBV7-6	once	NA	12	TRBJ1-2	TGTGCCAGCAGCCCCGCTAACTATGGCTACACCTTC	CASSPANYGYTF
TRBV10-2	NA	TRBD1	15	TRBJ1-2	TGCGCCAGCAGTGACCCGGGACAGGTTGTGTATGGCTACACCTTC	CASSDPGQVVYGYTF
TRBV7-6	once	NA	12	TRBJ2-3	TGTGCCAGCAGCTCCCCCTTAGATACGCAGTATTTT	CASSSPLDTQYF
TRBV27	NA	NA	13	TRBJ1-2	TGTGCCAGCTCCCCGAGGGCAGGGTATGGCTACACCTTC	CASSPRAGYGYTF
TRBV6-5	NA	NA	12	TRBJ1-1	TGTGCCAGCACTACAGGGAACACTGAAGCTTTCTTT	CASTTGNTEAFF
TRBV10-3	NA	TRBD2	17	TRBJ2-3	TGTGCCATCTCAAGACTAGCGGGGGGGCGAAGCACAGATACGCAGTATTTT	CAISRLAGGRSTDTQYF
TRBV4-1	NA	NA	14	TRBJ1-1	TGCGCCAGCAGCCAAGACGTCACCCCTCGCCGTGCTTTCTTT	CASSQDVTPRRAFF
TRBV30	NA	TRBD2	13	TRBJ2-7	TGTGCCTTAGCGGGAGGGCCGCCCTACGAGCAGTACTTC	CALAGGPPYEQYF
TRBV13	NA	TRBD1	17	TRBJ1-6	TGTGCCAGCTCGACAGGGTTTAGGCGCGGGGCTGGCTCACCCCTCCACTTT	CASSTGFRRGAGSPLHF
TRBV15	NA	TRBD1	14	TRBJ1-1	TGTGCCAGCGGGACAGGGGCGCTGAACACTGAAGCTTTCTTT	CASGTGALNTEAFF
TRBV2	NA	TRBD1	15	TRBJ1-6	TGTGCCAGCACCGAGACAGGGGGCCAATCTTCACCCCTCCACTTT	CASTETGGQSSPLHF
TRBV5-1	NA	NA	13	TRBJ1-1	TGCGCCAGCGGAACCCACGGGAGCACTGAAGCTTTCTTT	CASGTHGSTEAFF
TRBV7-2	NA	NA	15	TRBJ1-4	TGTGCCAGCAGCTTAGTTGCCTGGGGTACTGAAAAACTGTTTTTT	CASSLVAWGTEKLFF
TRBV11-1	NA	TRBD2	16	TRBJ2-1	TGTGCCAGCACCCCGAGACTAGCGGGGGGGCGAAATGAGCAGTTCTTC	CASTPRLAGGRNEQFF
TRBV6-5	NA	NA	14	TRBJ1-4	TGTGCCAGGGGAGGTCAAAAAAGAAATGAAAAACTGTTTTTT	CARGGQKRNEKLFF
TRBV5-4	NA	TRBD2	16	TRBJ2-5	TGTGCCAGCAGCTCCAGACGAGGCGGGGGACAAGAGACCCAGTACTTC	CASSSRRGGGQETQYF
TRBV12-3/TRBV12-4	NA	NA	12	TRBJ2-7	TGTGCCAGCAGCCACCCGGGGTTAGAGCAGTACTTC	CASSHPGLEQYF
TRBV24-1	once	NA	15	TRBJ2-2	TGTGCCACCAGTGAACACAGGGCCCCAACCGGGGAGCTGTTTTTT	CATSEHRAPTGELFF
TRBV6-5	NA	NA	13	TRBJ2-7	TGTGCCAGCAGGCGGACAGTCGGCTACGAGCAGTACTTC	CASRRTVGYEQYF
TRBV7-2	NA	NA	15	TRBJ2-6	TGTGCCAGCAGCTTAGGGGGCTCCGGGGCCAACGTCCTGACTTTC	CASSLGGSGANVLTF
TRBV18	NA	TRBD1	14	TRBJ1-1	TGTGCCAGCTCATTTGACAGGGAATACACTGAAGCTTTCTTT	CASSFDREYTEAFF
TRBV2	few	NA	14	TRBJ1-5	TGTGCCAGCAGTTGGGGCGGTCGAGAACAGCCCCAGCATTTT	CASSWGGREQPQHF
TRBV5-1	NA	NA	17	TRBJ1-1	TGCGCCAGCAGCTTGGAAGGGGCCAGGGGCCGACTCAATGAAGCTTTCTTT	CASSLEGARGRLNEAFF
TRBV15	NA	NA	15	TRBJ1-5	TGTGCCACCAGCAGAGATAACAGAATCAATCAGCCCCAGCATTTT	CATSRDNRINQPQHF